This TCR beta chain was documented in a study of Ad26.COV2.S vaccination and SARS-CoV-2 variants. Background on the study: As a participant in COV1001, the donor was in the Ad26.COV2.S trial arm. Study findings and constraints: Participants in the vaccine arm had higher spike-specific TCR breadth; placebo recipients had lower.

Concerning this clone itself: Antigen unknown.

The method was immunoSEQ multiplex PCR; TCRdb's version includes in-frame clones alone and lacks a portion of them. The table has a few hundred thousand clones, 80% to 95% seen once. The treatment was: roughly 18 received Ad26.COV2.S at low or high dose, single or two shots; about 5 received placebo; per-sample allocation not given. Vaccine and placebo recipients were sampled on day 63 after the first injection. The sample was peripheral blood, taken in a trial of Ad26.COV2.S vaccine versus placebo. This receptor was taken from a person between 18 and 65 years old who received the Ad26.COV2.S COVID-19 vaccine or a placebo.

The CDR3 spells CAIRAGQGSLGNTEAFF. The CDR3 bases are TGTGCCATCCGAGCGGGACAGGGTAGTTTAGGGAACACTGAAGCTTTCTTT. The chain recombines TRBV10-3 with TRBJ1-1, with 9 bases aligning to TRBD1. Germline CDR1 reads ENHRY; CDR2 reads SYGVKD. J lost 1 base, V lost 8 bases, and 14 bases had no gene match. The CDR3 length is 17 residues.